Detailed here is one TCR beta chain. Its antigen is unknown. Splitting of CD4+ cells produced CD45RA+ naive and CD45RA-negative memory subsets. The data are from a study of shared clonotypes between healthy human individuals. Whole-study findings and limits: Clonotype sharing among donors likely depends on sequencing depth. All-four-donor shared clonotypes had higher generation probabilities than non-shared clonotypes did. Naive CD4 clonotypes overlapped across a handful of donors at about 5.3%.

V gave up 8 bases and J gave up 1 base; unmatched junction bases: 7. The CDR3 runs 15 residues. The germline V gene encodes CDR1 MNHNY and CDR2 SVGAGI (reference sequence). Sequenced by immunoSEQ multiplex PCR; TCRdb stores in-frame clones only, minus some. Of about 2.4 million clones listed, around 94% are singletons. Sequencing used naive CD4+ T cells sorted from blood. Subset noted: CD45RA+ positively selected. This clonotype originated in a man between 18 and 35 years old in good health. V gene TRBV6-6 combines with J gene TRBJ2-2; 7 bases align to TRBD1. CDR3 in DNA: TGTGCCAGCGACGCGAGGGGGCGGAACACCGGGGAGCTGTTTTTT. Translating it yields CASDARGRNTGELFF.